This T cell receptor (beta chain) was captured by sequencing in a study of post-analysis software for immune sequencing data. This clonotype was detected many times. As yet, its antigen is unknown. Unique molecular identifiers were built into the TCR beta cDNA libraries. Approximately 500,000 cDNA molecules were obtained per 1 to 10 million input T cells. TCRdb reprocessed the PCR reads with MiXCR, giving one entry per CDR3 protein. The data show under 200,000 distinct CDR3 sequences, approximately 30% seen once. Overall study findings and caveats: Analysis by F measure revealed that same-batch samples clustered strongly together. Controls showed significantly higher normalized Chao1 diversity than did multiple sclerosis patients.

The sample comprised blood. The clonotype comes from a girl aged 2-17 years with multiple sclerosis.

The DNA for the CDR3 is TGCAGTGCTATACCGGTGGTGGTGGGGCAGTATTTT. Encoded protein: CSAIPVVVGQYF. The chain links TRBV20-1 to TRBJ2-3; D not certain. The germline CDR1 and CDR2 sequences are DFQATT and SNEGSKA (reference sequence). This CDR3 spans 12 amino acids. V was clipped by 4 bases and J by 11 bases, with 16 bases between them.